Listed here are 29 T cell receptor beta chains from one sample, sequenced in a study of cytomegalovirus exposure and HLA in healthy donors. The method was immunoSEQ multiplex PCR; TCRdb's version includes in-frame clones alone and lacks a portion of them. The sample contains roughly 180,000 clones, approximately 89% of which appear only once. The sample taken for sequencing was PBMCs. These receptors originate from a man younger than 40 in good health and CMV-seropositive.

The chain carries TRBV2 and TRBJ2-7, with 7 bases matching TRBD1. The CDR3 consists of 12 residues. Germline V gene data show CDR1 as SNHLY and CDR2 as FYNNEI. The junction had 6 bases not matched to a gene; V was cut back by 7 bases and J by 6 bases. Here the CDR3 reads CASTLTGPEQYF. The DNA of the CDR3 is TGTGCCAGCACCTTGACAGGGCCCGAGCAGTACTTC. Drawing the rest from reference TRBV2 and TRBJ2-7, the complete variable domain is EPEVTQTPSHQVTQMGQEVILRCVPISNHLYFYWYRQILGQKVEFLVSFYNNEISEKSEIFDDQFSVERPDGSNFTLKIRSTKLEDSAMYFCASTLTGPEQYFGPGTRLTVT.

The gene calls are TRBV6-5 and TRBJ2-7; D unresolved. The germline CDR1 and CDR2 sequences are MNHEY and SVGAGI. This CDR3 comprises 16 residues. V was shortened by 0 bases and J by 2 bases, with 14 bases between the two germline ends. Here the CDR3 DNA reads TGTGCCAGCAGTTACTCTACGGGCCCCGCCACCTACGAGCAGTACTTC. Encoded protein: CASSYSTGPATYEQYF.

A word on this clone: The junction differs from germline at one of its ends, possibly a read error. The CDR3: CASSFRVW. The DNA for the CDR3 is TGTGCCAGCAGCTTCCGGGTTTGG. V gene TRBV7-9 combines with J gene TRBJ1-2; D not resolved. Germline assignment: CDR1 SEHNR and CDR2 FQNEAQ (reference sequence). CDR3 size: 8 residues.

The V call is TRBV5-6, the J call TRBJ2-5; 9 nucleotides match TRBD1. The CDR3 runs to 15 residues. V trimming: 3 bases; J trimming: 7 bases; junction bases outside the gene matches: 10. Germline V lookup: CDR1 SGHDT, CDR2 YYEEEE. The CDR3, as DNA: TGTGCCAGCAGCTCCCCGGGACAGGGCCACGGGACCCAGTACTTC. Protein sequence: CASSSPGQGHGTQYF. The full variable domain, with the rest looked up from reference TRBV5-6 and TRBJ2-5, is DAGVTQSPTHLIKTRGQQVTLRCSPKSGHDTVSWYQQALGQGPQFIFQYYEEEERQRGNFPDRFSGHQFPNYSSELNVNALLLGDSALYLCASSSPGQGHGTQYFGPGTRLLVL.

This rearrangement joins TRBV29-1 to TRBJ1-1, with a tentative D call TRBD1 (6 bases). V lost 8 bases and J lost 5, with 15 bases in between. The CDR3 totals 12 residues. CDR1 is SQVTM and CDR2 is ANQGSEA in the germline V gene. For the CDR3, the DNA is TGCAGCTTCCGGGGGGGGCGGACTGAAGCTTTCTTT. Its translation: CSFRGGRTEAFF.

Only a few counts were recorded for this clone. This rearrangement joins TRBV15 to TRBJ2-3, with D perhaps matching TRBD1 (6 bases). The CDR3 spans 16 residues. Per germline, CDR1 LNHNV and CDR2 YYDKDF (reference sequence). Between the trimmed V and J ends, which lost 0 bases and 4 bases, there was a span of 14 bases. This chain's CDR3 is CATSRDLRGGADTQYF. DNA for the CDR3: TGTGCCACCAGCAGAGATCTCAGGGGTGGGGCAGATACGCAGTATTTT.

The chain recombines TRBV29-1 with TRBJ2-2; 9 nucleotides align to TRBD1. Germline CDR1 is SQVTM and CDR2 is ANQGSEA. The V segment lost 3 bases and the J segment 4 bases; nucleotides outside the gene matches: 9. The CDR3 spans 16 residues. The CDR3 reads CSVEIGTGRGTGELFF. The CDR3, as DNA: TGCAGCGTTGAGATTGGGACAGGGAGGGGCACCGGGGAGCTGTTTTTT.

This chain joins TRBV29-1 and TRBJ2-2; 7 bases fit TRBD2. Germline V gene lookup returns CDR1 SQVTM and CDR2 ANQGSEA. This CDR3 region has 14 residues. J was trimmed by 3 bases and V by 6 bases; bases with no gene match: 7. CDR3 sequence (DNA): TGCAGCGTCGGGGCTAGCGGAGACACCGGGGAGCTGTTTTTT. It encodes CSVGASGDTGELFF.

The CDR3 DNA follows: TGTGCCAGCAAAAGTAGGGGGGCGAACACCGGGGAGCTGTTTTTT. Translated: CASKSRGANTGELFF. This sequence joins TRBV2 and TRBJ2-2; D may be TRBD1 or TRBD2 (6 bases each). The CDR3 is 15 amino acids. The V and J ends lost 7 bases and 0 bases respectively, with 12 bases between them. Germline assignment: CDR1 SNHLY and CDR2 FYNNEI. The entire variable domain, with the rest obtained from reference TRBV2 and TRBJ2-2, is as follows: EPEVTQTPSHQVTQMGQEVILRCVPISNHLYFYWYRQILGQKVEFLVSFYNNEISEKSEIFDDQFSVERPDGSNFTLKIRSTKLEDSAMYFCASKSRGANTGELFFGEGSRLTVL.

The J gene is TRBJ1-1, the V gene TRBV11-3; 8 bases fit TRBD1. CDR3 size: 15 residues. Germline V lookup: CDR1 SGHNT, CDR2 YENEEA. The trim removed 3 bases at V and 1 base at J, leaving 4 bases unmatched. For the CDR3, the DNA is TGTGCCAGCAGCTTCAAAGGACAGGGGAACACTGAAGCTTTCTTT. It codes for CASSFKGQGNTEAFF.

This sequence joins TRBV5-4 and TRBJ2-2; 7 bases match TRBD1. The junction had 4 bases not matched to a gene; V was cut back by 3 bases and J by 2 bases. CDR1 and CDR2 (germline): SGHNT, YYREEE (reference sequence). CDR3 size: 15 residues. CDR3 in DNA: TGTGCCAGCAGCTCGGGACAGACCAACACCGGGGAGCTGTTTTTT. This gives the protein CASSSGQTNTGELFF.

The gene calls are TRBV5-6 and TRBJ1-2; TRBD1 might be the D (6 bases). Trimming stripped 4 bases from V and 3 bases from J, with 16 bases between. Per the germline V gene, CDR1 is SGHDT and CDR2 is YYEEEE. The CDR3 contains 15 residues. The CDR3 loop reads CASSLVGGAYYGYTF. The CDR3 nucleotides are TGTGCCAGCAGCCTGGTCGGGGGGGCATACTATGGCTACACCTTC.

The CDR3 is CASSSGQEGVVADTQYF. The CDR3 nucleotides are TGTGCCAGCAGCTCCGGACAGGAGGGGGTTGTGGCAGATACGCAGTATTTT. V and J are TRBV11-3 and TRBJ2-3; D is possibly TRBD1 (7 bases). This CDR3 region has 17 residues. The germline gives CDR1 SGHNT, CDR2 YENEEA. Trimming stripped 4 bases from V and 4 bases from J, with 21 bases between.

The chain couples TRBV4-3 to TRBJ1-2; D remains ambiguous. This CDR3 contains 16 residues. Trimming removed 0 bases from V and 3 bases from J, with 14 bases in between. Germline values: CDR1 LGHNA, CDR2 YSLEER. Written as DNA, the CDR3 is TGCGCCAGCAGCCAAGAATCGGGTTACGGTTACTATGGCTACACCTTC. Translated: CASSQESGYGYYGYTF.

This clone was counted once. The V gene is TRBV16, the J gene TRBJ1-6; no clear D gene. This CDR3 region has 12 residues. Trimming shortened V by 0 bases and J by 10 bases, and 4 bases separated the two germline ends. The germline V gene has CDR1 KGHSY and CDR2 FQNENV. The DNA of the CDR3 is TGTGCCAGCAGCCAATCGGGCTCACCCCTCCACTTT. Protein sequence: CASSQSGSPLHF. The whole variable domain, remainder taken from reference TRBV16 and TRBJ1-6, is GEEVAQTPKHLVRGEGQKAKLYCAPIKGHSYVFWYQQVLKNEFKFLISFQNENVFDETGMPKERFSAKCLPNSPCSLEIQATKLEDSAVYFCASSQSGSPLHFGNGTRLTVT.

With respect to this clone: Sequence at one end of the junction differs from germline and may be a read error. The CDR3 reads CASSYRDF. For the CDR3, the DNA is TGTGCCAGCAGTTACAGAGATTTT. The chain carries TRBV6-7 and TRBJ2-3, with D unclear. TRBV6-7 is classed as an ORF, of uncertain function. The CDR3 is 8 residues long.

The chain recombines TRBV7-2 with TRBJ2-7; no firm D call. Trimming stripped 0 bases from V and 5 bases from J, with 11 bases between. Germline CDR1 and CDR2: SGHTA and FQGNSA. This CDR3 is 14 amino acids long. Here the CDR3 DNA reads TGTGCCAGCAGCTTAGCGGTGGGTCTGGACGAGCAGTACTTC. Encoded protein: CASSLAVGLDEQYF.

This sequence joins TRBV7-9 and TRBJ2-7; D is perhaps TRBD1 (6 bases). V lost 5 bases and J lost 7, with 18 bases in between. Germline V gene lookup returns CDR1 SEHNR and CDR2 FQNEAQ (reference sequence). This CDR3 contains 14 residues. The CDR3 reads CASSPRQDLMEQYF. In nucleotides, the CDR3 is TGTGCCAGCAGCCCCCGACAGGACCTGATGGAGCAGTACTTC.

The chain joins TRBV6-5 to TRBJ2-7; TRBD1 matches at 9 bases. Trimming at V came to 5 bases and at J to 2 bases, leaving 7 bases not matched to a gene. Germline V lookup: CDR1 MNHEY, CDR2 SVGAGI. CDR3 length: 15 amino acids. The CDR3 coding sequence is TGTGCCAGCAGTAAAGGGGGACAGGGTCCCTACGAGCAGTACTTC. This translates into CASSKGGQGPYEQYF.

The chain joins TRBV4-1 to TRBJ2-2; a possible D gene is TRBD2 (6 bases). This CDR3 region has 16 residues. Trimming pared 4 bases from V and 0 bases from J, leaving 12 bases between. Germline CDR1 MGHRA, CDR2 YSYEKL. DNA of the CDR3: TGCGCCAGCAGCCCATTTAGCGGATCGAACACCGGGGAGCTGTTTTTT. It translates to CASSPFSGSNTGELFF.

This clone was observed a handful of times. The genes are TRBV4-2 and TRBJ1-1; D gene uncertain. The CDR3 runs 13 residues. Germline V lookup: CDR1 LGHNA, CDR2 YNFKEQ. V gave up 3 bases and J gave up 0 bases, with 5 bases separating them. CDR3 region: CASSQEMNTEAFF. CDR3 DNA: TGTGCCAGCAGCCAGGAGATGAACACTGAAGCTTTCTTT.

This clone was observed at least ten times. The genes are TRBV2 and TRBJ1-2, with a tentative D call TRBD1 (5 bases). Germline values: CDR1 SNHLY, CDR2 FYNNEI. Trimming removed 6 bases from V and 0 bases from J, with 8 bases in between. The CDR3 consists of 13 residues. This chain's CDR3 is CASRTQANYGYTF. The CDR3 DNA reads TGTGCCAGCAGGACACAGGCTAACTATGGCTACACCTTC.

The chain uses TRBV30 and TRBJ1-5; D is undetermined. Germline values: CDR1 GTSNPN, CDR2 SVGIG (reference sequence). The CDR3 is made up of 13 amino acids. V dropped 0 bases and J dropped 5 bases, with 8 bases sitting between them. The CDR3 sequence: CAWSVSGYQPQHF. CDR3 DNA sequence: TGTGCCTGGAGTGTAAGTGGGTATCAGCCCCAGCATTTT.

The rearrangement uses TRBV6-5 and TRBJ1-5; D is unclear. The CDR3 spans 13 residues. V lost 6 bases and J 7 bases, leaving 13 bases between the germline ends. Germline loops: CDR1 MNHEY, CDR2 SVGAGI. Written as DNA, the CDR3 is TGTGCCAGCAGCCCGTGGGGAATGCAGCCCCAGCATTTT. Its protein is CASSPWGMQPQHF.

The chain combines TRBV18 with TRBJ2-1, with unresolved D. The CDR3 sequence is 13 residues long. In germline, CDR1 is KGHSH, CDR2 LQKENI. Trimming pared 4 bases from V and 3 bases from J, leaving 7 bases between. The CDR3 DNA is TGTGCCAGCTCACTGCCAGACTACAATGAGCAGTTCTTC. Translation: CASSLPDYNEQFF.

The chain carries TRBV29-1 and TRBJ1-2; D is unresolved. The germline V gene encodes CDR1 SQVTM and CDR2 ANQGSEA. The V gene lost 6 bases and the J gene lost 3 bases, with 23 bases spanning the gap. The CDR3 is 16 amino acids. CDR3 residues: CSVPPGPGTRDYGYTF. CDR3 nucleotides: TGCAGCGTCCCTCCGGGCCCAGGAACTCGGGACTATGGCTACACCTTC.

The V call is TRBV11-2, the J call TRBJ2-1, with D possibly being TRBD2 (6 bases). The CDR3 runs to 16 residues. Germline lookup yields CDR1 SGHAT and CDR2 FQNNGV. V gave up 4 bases and J gave up 6 bases, with 19 bases separating them. The CDR3 nucleotides are TGTGCCAGCAGCTGGAGGGGCGCTACCCCATTCAATGAGCAGTTCTTC. Its translation is CASSWRGATPFNEQFF. Full variable domain (outside the CDR3, taken from reference TRBV11-2 and TRBJ2-1): EAGVAQSPRYKIIEKRQSVAFWCNPISGHATLYWYQQILGQGPKLLIQFQNNGVVDDSQLPKDRFSAERLKGVDSTLKIQPAKLEDSAVYLCASSWRGATPFNEQFFGPGTRLTVL.

This clone was detected once. The rearrangement links TRBV19 to TRBJ1-1; 7 bases match TRBD1. J lost 2 bases, V lost 8 bases, and 8 bases had no gene match. Germline CDR1 LNHDA, CDR2 SQIVND (reference sequence). This CDR3 comprises 14 residues. CDR3 nucleotides: TGTGCCAGTTCATTCAGGGGGGGAAACACTGAAGCTTTCTTT. It yields the protein CASSFRGGNTEAFF.

This clone was picked up a small number of times. The chain has TRBV28 and TRBJ2-7; 7 nucleotides agree with TRBD1. Germline CDR1 is MDHEN and CDR2 is SYDVKM. Trimming cost V 6 bases and J 0 bases; bases outside gene matches: 8. The CDR3 loop spans 15 amino acids. CDR3 DNA sequence: TGTGCCAGCAGGGTGAGTGGGACAGCCTCCTACGAGCAGTACTTC. Protein product: CASRVSGTASYEQYF.